This T cell receptor (beta chain) was identified in a study of T cells in Graves' hyperthyroidism and ophthalmopathy. The table lists this clonotype with a few counts. What was amplified from RNA transcripts were TCR beta CDR3 regions. HTBI primers were used for first-round RT-PCR of the TCR CDR3. MiXCR, applied by TCRdb to the multiplex PCR reads, yields one record per CDR3 protein. Altogether about 640,000 distinct CDR3 sequences are present, around 21% being singletons, with the ten largest covering around a third. Sequencing used blood. This receptor was obtained from a man aged 30 to 45 with Graves' ophthalmopathy.

The CDR3 sequence is CASSLRGQENTGELFF. CDR3 nucleotide sequence: TGTGCCAGCAGTTTACGGGGACAAGAAAACACCGGGGAGCTGTTTTTT. The rearrangement uses TRBV28 and TRBJ2-2; D possibly corresponds to TRBD1 (6 bases). The CDR3 is made up of 16 amino acids. Trimming took 2 bases from V and 2 from J, leaving 12 bases between them. CDR1 and CDR2 (germline): MDHEN, SYDVKM.